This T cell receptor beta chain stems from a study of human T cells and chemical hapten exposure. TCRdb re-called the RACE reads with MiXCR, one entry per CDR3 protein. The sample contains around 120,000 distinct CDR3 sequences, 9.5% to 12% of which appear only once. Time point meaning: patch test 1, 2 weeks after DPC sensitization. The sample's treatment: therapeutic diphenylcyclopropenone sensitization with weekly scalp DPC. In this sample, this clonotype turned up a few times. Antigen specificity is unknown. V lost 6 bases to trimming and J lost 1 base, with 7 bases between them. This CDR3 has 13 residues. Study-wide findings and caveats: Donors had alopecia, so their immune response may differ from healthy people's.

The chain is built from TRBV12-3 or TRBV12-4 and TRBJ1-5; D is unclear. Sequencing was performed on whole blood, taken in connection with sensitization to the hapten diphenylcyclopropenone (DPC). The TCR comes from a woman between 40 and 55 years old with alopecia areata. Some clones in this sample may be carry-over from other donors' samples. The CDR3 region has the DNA TGTGCCAGCAGGGGTTTGAGCAATCAGCCCCAGCATTTT. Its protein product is CASRGLSNQPQHF.